This entry lists 6 T cell receptor beta chains sequenced from one sample in a study of cytomegalovirus exposure and HLA in healthy donors. The primer mix had 60 Vbeta and 13 Jbeta primers. This table comes from immunoSEQ multiplex PCR, and its TCRdb copy is limited to in-frame clones, with some not included. The table includes tens of thousands of clones, around nine tenths detected once. Material for sequencing was PBMCs. The source is a man aged 25 to 45 in good health and CMV-seropositive.

The chain uses TRBV2 and TRBJ2-4; TRBD1 is a possible D gene (6 bases). Trimming shortened V by 8 bases and J by 6 bases, and 17 bases separated the two germline ends. The CDR3 totals 14 residues. Germline CDR1 and CDR2: SNHLY and FYNNEI. Here the CDR3 DNA reads TGTGCCAGCCGCACAGGGTGGGTTAGAAACATTCAGTACTTC. This translates into CASRTGWVRNIQYF. The entire variable domain, with the rest obtained from reference TRBV2 and TRBJ2-4, is as follows: EPEVTQTPSHQVTQMGQEVILRCVPISNHLYFYWYRQILGQKVEFLVSFYNNEISEKSEIFDDQFSVERPDGSNFTLKIRSTKLEDSAMYFCASRTGWVRNIQYFGAGTRLSVL.

The chain links TRBV6-6 to TRBJ2-1; TRBD2 aligns across 7 bases. This CDR3 is built from 14 residues. With 2 bases clipped from V and 5 bases from J, the junction kept 3 bases outside the gene matches. The V gene's germline CDR1 is MNHNY and CDR2 SVGAGI (reference sequence). The CDR3: CASSYGTTNNEQFF. The CDR3 DNA reads TGTGCCAGCAGTTACGGGACTACCAACAATGAGCAGTTCTTC.

The chain joins TRBV29-1 to TRBJ2-7, with a possible D match to TRBD2 (6 bases). The CDR3 is 15 amino acids. The V and J ends lost 1 base and 0 bases respectively, with 13 bases between them. Germline CDR1 reads SQVTM; CDR2 reads ANQGSEA. The CDR3: CSVEGGDRSSYEQYF. The CDR3 bases are TGCAGCGTTGAAGGGGGGGATCGAAGCTCCTACGAGCAGTACTTC.

The chain is built from TRBV2 and TRBJ2-1; possible D gene TRBD2, 6 bases. V shed 6 bases and J shed 0 bases, with 15 bases lying between them. CDR3 length: 16 amino acids. CDR1 SNHLY and CDR2 FYNNEI come from the germline V gene. CDR3 DNA sequence: TGTGCCAGCAGCGACCGGCGGCGGGGCTCCTACAATGAGCAGTTCTTC. Translated: CASSDRRRGSYNEQFF.

This clone was detected a few times. The chain recombines TRBV27 with TRBJ1-1; D may be TRBD1 (6 bases). The CDR3 covers 13 residues. V gave up 5 bases and J gave up 7 bases, with 14 bases separating them. Germline CDR1 is MNHEY and CDR2 is SMNVEV (reference sequence). The CDR3 sequence is CASSPQTGREAFF. CDR3 bases: TGTGCCAGCAGTCCCCAGACAGGCCGTGAAGCTTTCTTT.

V is TRBV19 and J is TRBJ1-5, with TRBD1 identical over 8 bases. Germline assignment: CDR1 LNHDA and CDR2 SQIVND (reference sequence). The junction had 11 bases not matched to a gene; V was cut back by 9 bases and J by 4 bases. This CDR3 spans 15 amino acids. CDR3: CASHSAQGGNQPQHF. The CDR3 DNA is TGTGCCAGCCACAGCGCACAGGGGGGGAATCAGCCCCAGCATTTT.